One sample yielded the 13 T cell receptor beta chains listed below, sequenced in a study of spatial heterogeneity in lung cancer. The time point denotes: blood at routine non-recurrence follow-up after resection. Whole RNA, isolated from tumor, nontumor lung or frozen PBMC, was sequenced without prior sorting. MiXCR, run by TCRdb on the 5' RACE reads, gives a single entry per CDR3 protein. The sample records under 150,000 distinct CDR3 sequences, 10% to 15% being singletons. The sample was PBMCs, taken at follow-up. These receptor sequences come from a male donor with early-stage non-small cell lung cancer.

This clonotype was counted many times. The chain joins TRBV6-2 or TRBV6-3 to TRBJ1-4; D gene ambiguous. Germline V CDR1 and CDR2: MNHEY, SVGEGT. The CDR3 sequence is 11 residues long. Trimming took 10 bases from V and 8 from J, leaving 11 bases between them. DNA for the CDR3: TGTGCCACCTCTGAAAGGGAAAAACTGTTTTTT. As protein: CATSEREKLFF.

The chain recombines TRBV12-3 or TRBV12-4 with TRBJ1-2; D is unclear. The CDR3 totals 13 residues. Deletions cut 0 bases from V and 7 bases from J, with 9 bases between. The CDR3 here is CASSLAGRRGYTF. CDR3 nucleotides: TGTGCCAGCAGTTTAGCGGGTCGACGTGGCTACACCTTC.

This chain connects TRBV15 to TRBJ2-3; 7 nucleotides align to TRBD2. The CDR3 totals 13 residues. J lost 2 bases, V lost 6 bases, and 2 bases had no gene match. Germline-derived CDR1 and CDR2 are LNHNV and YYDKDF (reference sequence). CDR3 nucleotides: TGTGCCACCAGAGCGGGGACCACAGATACGCAGTATTTT. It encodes CATRAGTTDTQYF.

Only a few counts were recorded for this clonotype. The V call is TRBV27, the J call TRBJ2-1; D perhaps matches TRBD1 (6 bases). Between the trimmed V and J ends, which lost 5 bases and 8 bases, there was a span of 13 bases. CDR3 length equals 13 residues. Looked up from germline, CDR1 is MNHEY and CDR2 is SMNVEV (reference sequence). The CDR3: CASSMLQGDEQFF. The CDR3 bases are TGTGCCAGCAGTATGTTACAGGGAGATGAGCAGTTCTTC.

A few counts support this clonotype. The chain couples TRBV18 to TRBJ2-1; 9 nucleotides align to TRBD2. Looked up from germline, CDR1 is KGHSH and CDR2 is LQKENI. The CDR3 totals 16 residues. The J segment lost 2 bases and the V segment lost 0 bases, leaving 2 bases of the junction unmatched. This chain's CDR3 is CASSPPSGGTYNEQFF. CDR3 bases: TGTGCCAGCTCACCACCGAGCGGGGGGACCTACAATGAGCAGTTCTTC.

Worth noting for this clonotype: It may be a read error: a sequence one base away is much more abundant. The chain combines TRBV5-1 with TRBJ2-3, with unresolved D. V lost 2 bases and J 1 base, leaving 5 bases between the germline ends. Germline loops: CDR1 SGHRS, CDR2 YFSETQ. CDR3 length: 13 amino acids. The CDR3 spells CASSFDGTDTQYF. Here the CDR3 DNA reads TGCGCCAGCAGCTTCGACGGCACAGATACGCAGTATTTT.

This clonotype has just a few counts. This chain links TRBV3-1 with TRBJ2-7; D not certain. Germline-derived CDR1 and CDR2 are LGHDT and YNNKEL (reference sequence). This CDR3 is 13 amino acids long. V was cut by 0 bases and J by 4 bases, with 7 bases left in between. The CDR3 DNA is TGTGCCAGCAGCCAAGACAGAAAATACGAGCAGTACTTC. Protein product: CASSQDRKYEQYF.

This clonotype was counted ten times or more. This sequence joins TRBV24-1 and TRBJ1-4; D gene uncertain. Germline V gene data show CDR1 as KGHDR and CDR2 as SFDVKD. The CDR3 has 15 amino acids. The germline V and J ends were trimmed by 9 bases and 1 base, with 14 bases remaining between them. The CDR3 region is CATPWAAGTNEKLFF. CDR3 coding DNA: TGTGCCACCCCCTGGGCCGCGGGAACTAATGAAAAACTGTTTTTT.

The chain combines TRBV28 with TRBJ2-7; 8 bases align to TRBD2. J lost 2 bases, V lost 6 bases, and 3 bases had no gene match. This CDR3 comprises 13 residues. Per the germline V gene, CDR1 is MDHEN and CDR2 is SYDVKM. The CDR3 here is CASRYGGAYEQYF. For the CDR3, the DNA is TGTGCCAGCAGGTACGGGGGGGCCTACGAGCAGTACTTC.

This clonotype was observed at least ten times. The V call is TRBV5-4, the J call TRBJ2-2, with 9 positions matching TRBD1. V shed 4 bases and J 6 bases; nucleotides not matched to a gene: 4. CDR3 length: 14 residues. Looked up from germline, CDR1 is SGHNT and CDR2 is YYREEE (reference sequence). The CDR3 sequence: CASSTQGAAGELFF. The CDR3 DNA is TGTGCCAGCAGCACACAGGGGGCTGCCGGGGAGCTGTTTTTT.

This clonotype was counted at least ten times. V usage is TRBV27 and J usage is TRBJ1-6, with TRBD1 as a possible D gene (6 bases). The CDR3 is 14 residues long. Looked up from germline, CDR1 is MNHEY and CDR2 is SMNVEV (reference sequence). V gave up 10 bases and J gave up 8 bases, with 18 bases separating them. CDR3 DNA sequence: TGTGCCACGTCCTTTCAGGGGACCCATTCACCCCTCCACTTT. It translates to CATSFQGTHSPLHF.

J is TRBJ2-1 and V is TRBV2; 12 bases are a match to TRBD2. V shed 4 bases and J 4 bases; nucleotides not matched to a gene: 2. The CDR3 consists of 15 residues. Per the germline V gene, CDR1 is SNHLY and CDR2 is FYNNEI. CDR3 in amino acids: CASSVTSGGYNEQFF. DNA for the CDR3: TGTGCCAGCAGTGTGACTAGCGGGGGATACAATGAGCAGTTCTTC.

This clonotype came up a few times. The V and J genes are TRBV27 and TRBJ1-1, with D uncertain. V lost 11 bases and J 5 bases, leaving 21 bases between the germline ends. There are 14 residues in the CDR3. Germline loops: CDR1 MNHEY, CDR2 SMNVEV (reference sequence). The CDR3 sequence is CADLLSCRRTEAFF. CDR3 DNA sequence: TGTGCCGACCTCTTAAGTTGTCGACGGACTGAAGCTTTCTTT.